The subject of this entry is one TCR beta chain. Sequencing was performed with immunoSEQ multiplex PCR; in TCRdb, only in-frame clones are kept and a portion is missing. The table has roughly 80,000 clones, 90% to 95% seen once. This specimen comes from a study of brain T cells in children with intractable seizures. The V gene's germline CDR1 is LNHDA and CDR2 SQIVND (reference sequence). There are 14 residues in the CDR3. Trimming stripped 2 bases from V and 5 bases from J, with 13 bases between. The clonotype comes from a boy younger than two with tuberous sclerosis and intractable seizures. V usage is TRBV19 and J usage is TRBJ2-7, with a tentative D call TRBD2 (6 bases). The sequences come from peripheral blood, collected at surgery. For the CDR3, the DNA is TGTGCCAGTAGTATACGAGGGACGGGAGACGAGCAGTACTTC. Translation gives CASSIRGTGDEQYF.